One sample yielded the 25 T cell receptor beta chains listed below, sequenced in a study of T cells in Graves' hyperthyroidism and ophthalmopathy. What was amplified from RNA transcripts were TCR beta CDR3 regions. Primed by the HTBI set, a first-round RT-PCR was run on the TCR CDR3. TCRdb analysed the multiplex PCR reads with MiXCR anew, one entry per CDR3 protein. The sample shows 500,000 to 600,000 distinct CDR3 sequences, more than 45% of them seen only once. Source material: peripheral blood or thyroid tissue (not recorded which). The receptor set was obtained from an adult woman with Graves' disease, either hyperthyroidism or ophthalmopathy (not recorded which).

This clonotype came up many times. As DNA, the CDR3 is TGTGCCAGCAGCTTAGTCCCCCCCCTTCGGAGGTACGAGCAGTACTTC. Translating it yields CASSLVPPLRRYEQYF. This chain joins TRBV7-2 and TRBJ2-7; a weak D match, TRBD2 (5 bases). CDR3 size: 16 residues. Germline V gives CDR1 SGHTA, CDR2 FQGNSA. Trimming stripped 1 base from V and 4 bases from J, with 17 bases between.

This chain links TRBV20-1 with TRBJ1-4, with 8 nucleotides matching TRBD1. From germline, CDR1 is DFQATT and CDR2 SNEGSKA (reference sequence). This CDR3 region has 18 residues. Germline trimming cut 0 bases from V and 7 bases from J; bases unmatched to any gene: 16. DNA for the CDR3: TGCAGTGCTAGAGATCACGACAGGGGTGCTATTGTACGTGAAAAACTGTTTTTT. Protein sequence: CSARDHDRGAIVREKLFF.

This clonotype has a count of ten or more. The chain carries TRBV5-8 and TRBJ1-2, with D perhaps matching TRBD1 (6 bases). The CDR3 spans 14 residues. The germline gives CDR1 SGHTS, CDR2 YDEGEE. Trimming stripped 4 bases from V and 2 bases from J, with 12 bases between. CDR3: CASSATGQNYGYTF. The CDR3 DNA reads TGTGCCAGCAGCGCGACAGGACAGAACTATGGCTACACCTTC.

This chain joins TRBV14 and TRBJ2-2; 7 nucleotides agree with TRBD1. The CDR3 is made up of 15 amino acids. In germline, CDR1 is SGHDN, CDR2 FVKESK. The ends lost 4 bases at V and 5 bases at J; junction bases unmatched: 7. The CDR3 here is CASSPPDRNTGELFF. The CDR3 DNA reads as TGTGCCAGCAGCCCCCCGGACAGGAATACCGGGGAGCTGTTTTTT.

The sample holds many counts of this clonotype. The V call is TRBV6-5, the J call TRBJ1-5, with D perhaps matching TRBD1 (6 bases). With 0 bases removed from V and 4 bases from J, the gap between germline ends came to 7 bases. CDR1 MNHEY and CDR2 SVGAGI come from the germline V gene. The CDR3 extends over 14 amino acids. CDR3 sequence (DNA): TGTGCCAGCAGTTACTCGGGGGCAAATCAGCCCCAGCATTTT. This codes for CASSYSGANQPQHF.

This clonotype was detected many times. In nucleotides, the CDR3 is TGCGCCAGCAGCTTGGAACCTTTAAGACCGCCCCAGCATTTT. Protein: CASSLEPLRPPQHF. This chain connects TRBV5-1 to TRBJ1-5; D ambiguous. The CDR3 runs 14 residues. Trimming stripped 0 bases from V and 9 bases from J, with 13 bases between. Germline V gene data show CDR1 as SGHRS and CDR2 as YFSETQ.

CDR3: CASSKLVGQDYGYTF. The CDR3 nucleotides read TGTGCCAGCAGCAAACTAGTCGGCCAGGACTATGGCTACACCTTC. The chain recombines TRBV25-1 with TRBJ1-2, with D hard to call. Germline assignment: CDR1 MGHDK and CDR2 SYGVNS. The CDR3 length is 15 residues. V was pared by 6 bases and J by 3 bases, with 17 bases between.

In this sample, this clonotype turned up once. The gene calls are TRBV20-1 and TRBJ2-1; D unclear. CDR1 and CDR2 (germline): DFQATT, SNEGSKA (reference sequence). The CDR3 has 14 amino acids. V lost 8 bases and J 8 bases, leaving 22 bases between the germline ends. CDR3 in DNA: TGCAGTCCAACGAGCCGTCCAGGCTCGGATGAGCAGTTCTTC. Translated, it gives CSPTSRPGSDEQFF.

For this clonotype: This may come from a read error, since a much larger clone is one base off. This sequence joins TRBV5-1 and TRBJ2-7; D is tentatively TRBD1 or TRBD2 (5 bases each). CDR3 length equals 15 residues. Trimming took 4 bases from V and 2 from J, leaving 16 bases between them. From germline, CDR1 is SGHRS and CDR2 YFSETQ. This chain's CDR3 is CASSVHGGGTYEQYF. The CDR3 coding sequence is TGCGCCAGCAGCGTTCATGGTGGGGGTACCTACGAGCAGTACTTC.

This clonotype has a count of ten or more. The chain combines TRBV20-1 with TRBJ2-7; possible D gene TRBD1, 5 bases. The germline CDR1 and CDR2 sequences are DFQATT and SNEGSKA (reference sequence). Trimming took 1 base from V and 0 from J, leaving 10 bases between them. CDR3 size: 14 residues. For the CDR3, the DNA is TGCAGTGCTAGAGTAGGACATACCTCCTACGAGCAGTACTTC. Its translation: CSARVGHTSYEQYF.

The V and J genes are TRBV7-2 and TRBJ2-5; D not certain. The V end lost 2 bases, the J end lost 7 bases, and 14 bases lay between the germline ends. From germline, CDR1 is SGHTA and CDR2 FQGNSA. There are 14 residues in the CDR3. In DNA, the CDR3 is TGTGCCAGCAGCTTAACAGCTACGACGGGGACCCAGTACTTC. Protein sequence: CASSLTATTGTQYF.

The sample holds many counts of this clonotype. The missing conserved phenylalanine or tryptophan at the end of this CDR3 makes a read error likely. No DNA is shown, since the ends of the CDR3 on it are uncertain; the CDR3 is the one TCRdb lists. The chain employs TRBV9 and TRBJ2-7; no check of the table's D call, TRBD1, against the DNA was made. Germline V gene lookup returns CDR1 SGDLS and CDR2 YYNGEE. The CDR3 is 10 amino acids in total, end residues counted. The CDR3: CASSSSPGTK.

The table lists this clonotype with many counts. This chain uses TRBV19 with TRBJ1-5; 9 bases line up with TRBD1. The CDR3 length is 13 residues. Trimming cost V 3 bases and J 11 bases; bases outside gene matches: 5. Per the germline V gene, CDR1 is LNHDA and CDR2 is SQIVND (reference sequence). Written as DNA, the CDR3 is TGTGCCAGTAGTATGGGTCGGGACAGGGCCCAGCATTTT. Its protein product is CASSMGRDRAQHF.

In its sample, this clonotype was seen many times. V gene TRBV11-2 combines with J gene TRBJ2-2; D ambiguous. CDR1 and CDR2 (germline): SGHAT, FQNNGV. Trimming shortened V by 1 base and J by 5 bases, and 11 bases separated the two germline ends. CDR3 length: 15 residues. CDR3 loop: CASSLGQTGTGELFF. For the CDR3, the DNA is TGTGCCAGCAGCTTAGGTCAGACCGGAACCGGGGAGCTGTTTTTT.

There are a few counts of this clonotype. The genes are TRBV20-1 and TRBJ1-2, with 8 bases lining up with TRBD1. This CDR3 region has 13 residues. Germline assignment: CDR1 DFQATT and CDR2 SNEGSKA (reference sequence). The junction had 7 bases not matched to a gene; V was cut back by 3 bases and J by 7 bases. CDR3 in amino acids: CSASRTGFGGYTF. The DNA for the CDR3 is TGCAGTGCTAGCCGGACAGGGTTTGGTGGCTACACCTTC.

The rearrangement links TRBV2 to TRBJ2-1; TRBD2 agrees at 9 bases. Unmatched junction bases numbered 8, after V lost 6 bases and J lost 8 bases. The CDR3 extends over 14 amino acids. The V gene's germline CDR1 is SNHLY and CDR2 FYNNEI. The DNA of the CDR3 is TGTGCCAGCAGGGGCCGGAGGACTAGCGATGAGCAGTTCTTC. As protein: CASRGRRTSDEQFF.

This clonotype was recorded many times. Here the CDR3 DNA reads TGCAGTGTCGCCGGGACTAGCGTATTCTCTGTCAGGCACGAGCAGTACTTC. Protein product: CSVAGTSVFSVRHEQYF. The chain joins TRBV20-1 to TRBJ2-7, with TRBD2 matching over 10 bases. Germline V lookup: CDR1 DFQATT, CDR2 SNEGSKA (reference sequence). The CDR3 sequence is 17 residues long. Germline trimming cut 7 bases from V and 5 bases from J; bases unmatched to any gene: 20.

This clonotype was observed many times. The gene calls are TRBV7-3 and TRBJ1-3; TRBD1 aligns across 7 bases. The germline V gene has CDR1 SGHTA and CDR2 FQGTGA. The length of the CDR3 is 14 residues. Trimming at V came to 5 bases and at J to 2 bases, leaving 3 bases not matched to a gene. CDR3 residues: CASSLGTAGNTIYF. The CDR3 DNA follows: TGTGCCAGCAGCCTTGGGACAGCTGGAAACACCATATATTTT.

This chain links TRBV19 with TRBJ2-5; D is unresolved. Trimming stripped 6 bases from V and 2 bases from J, with 10 bases between. The CDR3 has 13 amino acids. Germline-derived CDR1 and CDR2 are LNHDA and SQIVND (reference sequence). In DNA, the CDR3 is TGTGCCAGTAGAGGGTCAGGACAAGAGACCCAGTACTTC. Translated, it gives CASRGSGQETQYF.

This clonotype was seen at least ten times. The rearrangement links TRBV19 to TRBJ1-1; weak D call: TRBD1 (6 bases). Trimming pared 2 bases from V and 3 bases from J, leaving 16 bases between. There are 16 residues in the CDR3. CDR1 is LNHDA, CDR2 SQIVND, per germline (reference sequence). The CDR3: CASSIIRSDRYTEAFF. In nucleotides, the CDR3 is TGTGCCAGTAGTATAATTCGATCGGACAGATACACTGAAGCTTTCTTT.

To note about this clonotype: One end of the junction is discordant with germline, which a read error may explain. The rearrangement joins TRBV7-3 to TRBJ2-7, with 14 bases lining up with TRBD2. This CDR3 is built from 15 residues. Germline V gene data show CDR1 as SGHTA and CDR2 as FQGTGA. DNA of the CDR3: TGTGCTAGCAGCTGGGGGACTAGCGGGAGTAATGAGCAGTACTTC. This translates into CASSWGTSGSNEQYF.

This clonotype has only one observation. The CDR3 DNA is TGTGCCAGCAGCTTGAGGTACACCGGTCCCCAGCATTTT. It is translated as CASSLRYTGPQHF. The gene calls are TRBV7-9 and TRBJ1-5; the D is unclear. V dropped 3 bases and J dropped 10 bases, with 13 bases sitting between them. From germline, CDR1 is SEHNR and CDR2 FQNEAQ (reference sequence). CDR3 size: 13 residues. The full variable domain, its missing parts supplied by reference TRBV7-9 and TRBJ1-5, is DTGVSQNPRHKITKRGQNVTFRCDPISEHNRLYWYRQTLGQGPEFLTYFQNEAQLEKSRLLSDRFSAERPKGSFSTLEIQRTEQGDSAMYLCASSLRYTGPQHFGDGTRLSIL.

This clonotype was seen ten or more times. The CDR3 loop is CSAPLPGELFF. Here the CDR3 DNA reads TGCAGTGCCCCTCTGCCCGGGGAGCTGTTTTTT. The rearrangement joins TRBV20-1 to TRBJ2-2; D gene uncertain. The V gene lost 6 bases and the J gene lost 6 bases, with 8 bases spanning the gap. Germline CDR1 DFQATT, CDR2 SNEGSKA (reference sequence). This CDR3 has 11 amino acids.

V is TRBV5-1 and J is TRBJ1-6, with D possibly matching TRBD1 (5 bases). CDR1 is SGHRS and CDR2 is YFSETQ in the germline V gene. The CDR3 consists of 13 residues. The germline V and J ends were trimmed by 6 bases and 10 bases, with 14 bases remaining between them. The CDR3 region is CASTRGENSPLHF. The CDR3 DNA reads TGCGCCAGCACGCGGGGGGAGAACTCACCCCTCCACTTT.

CDR3 DNA sequence: TGTGCCAGCAGCTTACAGGGAGGCTCTGGCTACACCTTC. It is translated as CASSLQGGSGYTF. The rearrangement links TRBV7-2 to TRBJ1-2; a weak D match, TRBD1 (5 bases). The CDR3 runs to 13 residues. Trimming removed 2 bases at V and 7 bases at J, with 11 bases between. Germline V lookup: CDR1 SGHTA, CDR2 FQGNSA.